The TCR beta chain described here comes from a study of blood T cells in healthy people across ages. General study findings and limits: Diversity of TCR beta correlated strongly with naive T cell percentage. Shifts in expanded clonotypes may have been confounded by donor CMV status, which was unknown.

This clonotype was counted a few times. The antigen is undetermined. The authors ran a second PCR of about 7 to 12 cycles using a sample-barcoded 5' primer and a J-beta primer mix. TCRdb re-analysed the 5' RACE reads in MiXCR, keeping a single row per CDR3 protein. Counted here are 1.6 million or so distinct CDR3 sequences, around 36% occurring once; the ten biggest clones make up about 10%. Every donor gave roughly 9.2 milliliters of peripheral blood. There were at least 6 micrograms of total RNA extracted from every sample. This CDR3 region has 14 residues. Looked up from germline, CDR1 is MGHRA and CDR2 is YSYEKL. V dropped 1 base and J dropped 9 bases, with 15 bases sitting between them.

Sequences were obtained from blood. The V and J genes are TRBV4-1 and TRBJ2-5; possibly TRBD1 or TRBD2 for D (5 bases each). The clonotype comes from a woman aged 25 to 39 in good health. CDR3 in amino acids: CASSQAQAPGAQYF. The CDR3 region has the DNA TGCGCCAGCAGCCAAGCACAGGCGCCCGGGGCCCAGTACTTC.